Shown below are 7 T cell receptor beta chains from a single sample sequenced in a study of PD-1 blockade in classical Hodgkin lymphoma. All trial patients relapsed after autologous stem cell transplantation. Profiled with immunoSEQ multiplex PCR; TCRdb holds only in-frame clones, not every one. Seen here are 40,000 or so clones, around 86% observed once, and the top ten hold approximately 8.8%. Sample: peripheral blood mononuclear cells (PBMCs), taken at baseline. These receptors originate from a human donor with classical Hodgkin lymphoma.

This chain joins TRBV10-3 and TRBJ2-5; D might be TRBD1 (6 bases). Germline CDR1 reads ENHRY; CDR2 reads SYGVKD. Between the trimmed V and J ends, which lost 2 bases and 1 base, there was a span of 11 bases. The CDR3 totals 15 residues. The CDR3 DNA reads as TGTGCCATCAGTGAGATGACAGGTTTCCAAGAGACCCAGTACTTC. This encodes CAISEMTGFQETQYF.

V usage is TRBV30 and J usage is TRBJ1-1; 9 bases align to TRBD1. From germline, CDR1 is GTSNPN and CDR2 SVGIG (reference sequence). The V segment lost 3 bases and the J segment 9 bases; nucleotides outside the gene matches: 8. The CDR3 sequence is 13 residues long. DNA of the CDR3: TGTGCCTGGAGCGATAACAGGGGGCGTAAAGCTTTCTTT. Amino acid sequence: CAWSDNRGRKAFF.

This clone was recorded once. The chain links TRBV7-3 to TRBJ2-1; D uncertain. The CDR3 spans 12 residues. Germline V lookup: CDR1 SGHTA, CDR2 FQGTGA. V was trimmed by 3 bases and J by 5 bases, leaving 5 bases between them. Here the CDR3 reads CASSFGNNEQFF. As DNA, the CDR3 is TGTGCCAGCAGCTTCGGAAACAATGAGCAGTTCTTC.

V and J are TRBV19 and TRBJ2-1; TRBD2 might be the D (6 bases). The CDR3 runs to 12 residues. Between the trimmed V and J ends, which lost 9 bases and 7 bases, there was a span of 13 bases. Germline V lookup: CDR1 LNHDA, CDR2 SQIVND (reference sequence). The CDR3 nucleotides are TGTGCCAGCAGCACTAGCTTTAATGAGCAGTTCTTC. Translating gives CASSTSFNEQFF.

The rearrangement links TRBV7-2 to TRBJ2-1; the match to TRBD2 covers 13 bases. CDR1 is SGHTA and CDR2 is FQGNSA in the germline V gene. V dropped 5 bases and J dropped 8; count of bases not matched to a gene: 6. There are 15 residues in the CDR3. The CDR3 DNA reads as TGTGCCAGCAGCCAAGGACTAGCGGGAGTCGATGAGCAGTTCTTC. Protein sequence: CASSQGLAGVDEQFF.

This rearrangement joins TRBV5-1 to TRBJ1-3; D remains ambiguous. Germline loops: CDR1 SGHRS, CDR2 YFSETQ. The CDR3 has 14 residues. V was clipped by 4 bases and J by 0 bases, with 8 bases between them. For the CDR3, the DNA is TGCGCCAGCAGCCCGCAGAGCTCTGGAAACACCATATATTTT. Its protein is CASSPQSSGNTIYF.

V gene TRBV5-1 combines with J gene TRBJ1-4; 8 nucleotides match TRBD1. This CDR3 comprises 14 residues. Germline V lookup: CDR1 SGHRS, CDR2 YFSETQ. V shed 0 bases, J shed 8 bases, and the junction held 3 bases outside the gene matches. The CDR3 region is CASSLAYRGEKLFF. CDR3 nucleotides: TGCGCCAGCAGCTTGGCTTACAGGGGGGAAAAACTGTTTTTT.